These T cell receptor beta chains were read from a single sample in a study of regulatory T cells in long-lasting Graves disease. TCRdb reprocessed the multiplex PCR reads with MiXCR, giving one entry per CDR3 protein. The table shows approximately 270,000 distinct CDR3 sequences, with 15% to 20% occurring only once. These data also formed part of another study, on T cells in Graves' hyperthyroidism and ophthalmopathy.

Sequenced material: peripheral blood mononuclear cells (PBMCs), taken at new diagnosis, from a patient treated with antithyroid drugs. The receptors derive from a woman younger than 45 with Graves disease. Both conserved end residues are part of each CDR3. Fields, in order: J gene, V gene, CDR3 protein.

j_gene: TRBJ2-6
v_gene: TRBV7-3
CDR3aa: CASSSGSGANVLTF

j_gene: TRBJ1-4
v_gene: TRBV11-2
CDR3aa: CAGSRRQGANEKLFF

j_gene: TRBJ2-2
v_gene: TRBV5-6
CDR3aa: CTSSSPDRGRVGELFF

j_gene: TRBJ2-3
v_gene: TRBV7-8
CDR3aa: CASSLQPGTGLSRDTQYF

j_gene: TRBJ2-5
v_gene: TRBV6-1
CDR3aa: CASSEPGGSETQYF

j_gene: TRBJ2-7
v_gene: TRBV13
CDR3aa: CASSLRGDIYEQYF

j_gene: TRBJ1-1
v_gene: TRBV28
CDR3aa: CASSLTGTIGTEAFF

j_gene: TRBJ1-3
v_gene: TRBV19
CDR3aa: CASSFGTGDTIYF

j_gene: TRBJ1-1
v_gene: TRBV5-1
CDR3aa: CASSLIVRGQHTEAFF

j_gene: TRBJ1-1
v_gene: TRBV2
CDR3aa: CASSEWGNTEAFF

j_gene: TRBJ2-3
v_gene: TRBV7-7
CDR3aa: CASSRTLASTDTQYF

j_gene: TRBJ2-7
v_gene: TRBV11-2
CDR3aa: CASSVTGGSYEQYF

j_gene: TRBJ1-3
v_gene: TRBV6-1
CDR3aa: CAARQGTSGNTIYF

j_gene: TRBJ1-2
v_gene: TRBV27
CDR3aa: CASSLSPGARGYTF

j_gene: TRBJ2-7
v_gene: TRBV7-8
CDR3aa: CASSYLPVPYEQYF

j_gene: TRBJ2-7
v_gene: TRBV20-1
CDR3aa: CSAKQPLGPLYEQYF

j_gene: TRBJ1-2
v_gene: TRBV11-2
CDR3aa: CASSLVAGDRSYTF

j_gene: TRBJ2-1
v_gene: TRBV12-3/TRBV12-4
CDR3aa: CASRTTSGGHEQFF

j_gene: TRBJ2-2
v_gene: TRBV11-3
CDR3aa: CASSLLGHDTGELFF

j_gene: TRBJ1-5
v_gene: TRBV6-1
CDR3aa: CASRPGQDQPQHF

j_gene: TRBJ1-2
v_gene: TRBV14
CDR3aa: CASSQDYVIGYTF

j_gene: TRBJ1-6
v_gene: TRBV6-1
CDR3aa: CASSGRDRGSSYNSPLHF

j_gene: TRBJ1-1
v_gene: TRBV2
CDR3aa: CASSEARTGREAFF

j_gene: TRBJ2-7
v_gene: TRBV5-1
CDR3aa: CASSQSTGAGGGEQYF

j_gene: TRBJ2-7
v_gene: TRBV2
CDR3aa: CASHAQDSYEQYF

j_gene: TRBJ2-3
v_gene: TRBV7-2
CDR3aa: CASSKRASGAYTDTQYF

j_gene: TRBJ2-6
v_gene: TRBV11-1
CDR3aa: CASRSGGANVLTF

j_gene: TRBJ2-1
v_gene: TRBV12-5
CDR3aa: CASGLGGGGEQFF

j_gene: TRBJ2-1
v_gene: TRBV7-2
CDR3aa: CASSLTGGYGEQFF

j_gene: TRBJ2-1
v_gene: TRBV27
CDR3aa: CASSPSRGSDEQFF

j_gene: TRBJ2-2
v_gene: TRBV6-1
CDR3aa: CASKGAVPGELFF

j_gene: TRBJ2-1
v_gene: TRBV20-1
CDR3aa: CSARDLGGPHPYNEQFF

j_gene: TRBJ1-5
v_gene: TRBV7-2
CDR3aa: CASSPSVGQPQHF

j_gene: TRBJ1-4
v_gene: TRBV27
CDR3aa: CASSPMGETTNEKLFF

j_gene: TRBJ2-2
v_gene: TRBV20-1
CDR3aa: CSASTSGGPDRSSNTGELFF

j_gene: TRBJ1-5
v_gene: TRBV20-1
CDR3aa: CSARDPFETGTGDQPQHF

j_gene: TRBJ2-3
v_gene: TRBV20-1
CDR3aa: CSASSLGGGESTDTQYF

j_gene: TRBJ2-7
v_gene: TRBV5-1
CDR3aa: CASSRSGTIISYEQYF

j_gene: TRBJ2-7
v_gene: TRBV6-1
CDR3aa: CASSKTGDYEQYF

j_gene: TRBJ1-2
v_gene: TRBV2
CDR3aa: CASRWTGGMGYTF

j_gene: TRBJ1-4
v_gene: TRBV7-9
CDR3aa: CASSLVLTEKLFF

j_gene: TRBJ2-2
v_gene: TRBV3-1
CDR3aa: CASSSAGTRGRELVF

j_gene: TRBJ2-1
v_gene: TRBV3-1
CDR3aa: CASSQVGTGGRDEQFF

j_gene: TRBJ2-1
v_gene: TRBV27
CDR3aa: CASSLGGDGEQFF

j_gene: TRBJ1-2
v_gene: TRBV3-1
CDR3aa: CASSQIQVAAYGYTF

j_gene: TRBJ1-2
v_gene: TRBV6-1
CDR3aa: CASSVRQFGYTF

j_gene: TRBJ1-5
v_gene: TRBV5-5
CDR3aa: CASSQSGGKPQHF

j_gene: TRBJ1-2
v_gene: TRBV27
CDR3aa: CASRPLDGGYGYTF

j_gene: TRBJ1-1
v_gene: TRBV2
CDR3aa: CATEEQGAKAEAFF